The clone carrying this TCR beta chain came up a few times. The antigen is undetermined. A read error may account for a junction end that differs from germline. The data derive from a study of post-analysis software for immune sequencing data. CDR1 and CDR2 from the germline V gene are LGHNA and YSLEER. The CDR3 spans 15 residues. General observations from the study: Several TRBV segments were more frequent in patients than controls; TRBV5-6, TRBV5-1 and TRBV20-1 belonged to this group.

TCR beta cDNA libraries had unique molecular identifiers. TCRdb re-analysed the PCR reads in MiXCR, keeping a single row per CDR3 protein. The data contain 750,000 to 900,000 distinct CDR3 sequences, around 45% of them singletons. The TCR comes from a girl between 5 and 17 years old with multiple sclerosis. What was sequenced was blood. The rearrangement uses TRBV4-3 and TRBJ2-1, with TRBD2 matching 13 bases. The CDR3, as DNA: TGCGCCAGCAGCGAAGAGACTAGCGGGAGGAATGAGCAGTTCTTC. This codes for CASSEETSGRNEQFF.